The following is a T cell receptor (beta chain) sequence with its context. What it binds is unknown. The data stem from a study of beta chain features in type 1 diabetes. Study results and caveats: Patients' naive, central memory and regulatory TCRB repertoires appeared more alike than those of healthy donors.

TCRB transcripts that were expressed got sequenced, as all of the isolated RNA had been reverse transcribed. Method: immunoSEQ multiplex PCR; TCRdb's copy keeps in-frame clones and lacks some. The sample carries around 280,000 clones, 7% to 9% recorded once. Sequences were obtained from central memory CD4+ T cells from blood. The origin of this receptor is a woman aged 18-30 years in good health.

The CDR3 region has the DNA TGTGCCCGTGGTAAAGAAGGGGGTGATATGGAGCAGTTCTTC. It specifies CARGKEGGDMEQFF. This chain uses TRBV30 with TRBJ2-1, with D possibly matching TRBD1 (6 bases). V was trimmed by 8 bases and J by 10 bases, leaving 24 bases between them. Germline-derived CDR1 and CDR2 are GTSNPN and SVGIG (reference sequence). The CDR3 has 14 residues.